These 16 T cell receptor beta chains originate from one sample sequenced in a study of blood T cells in healthy people across ages. A second about 7 to 11 cycle PCR used barcoded and J-beta primers. TCRdb re-called the 5' RACE reads with MiXCR, one entry per CDR3 protein. Of about 800,000 distinct CDR3 sequences listed, 20% to 25% are singletons. In addition, the sample was reused for a study of T cells of mothers and their children.

The sequencing input was blood. The receptors were sampled from a boy aged 5-17 years in good health.

Concerning this clonotype: A junction end diverges from the germline sequence, so it may reflect a read error. V usage is TRBV9 and J usage is TRBJ2-6; TRBD1 or TRBD2 may be the D gene (5 bases each). Germline V CDR1 and CDR2: SGDLS, YYNGEE. The CDR3 length is 16 residues. CDR3 protein: CASSVASRAGANVPTF. In DNA, the CDR3 is TGTGCCAGCAGCGTAGCTAGCAGGGCCGGGGCCAACGTCCCGACTTTC.

The chain links TRBV7-2 to TRBJ2-7; D assignment may be TRBD1 or TRBD2 (6 bases each). V was shortened by 7 bases and J by 0 bases, with 10 bases between the two germline ends. Germline lookup yields CDR1 SGHTA and CDR2 FQGNSA. There are 13 residues in the CDR3. In nucleotides, the CDR3 is TGTGCCAGCAAAGAGGGGGGCTCCTACGAGCAGTACTTC. As protein: CASKEGGSYEQYF.

This chain connects TRBV18 to TRBJ1-5; D remains unclear. V was clipped by 6 bases and J by 7 bases, with 13 bases between them. Looked up from germline, CDR1 is KGHSH and CDR2 is LQKENI. This CDR3 has 13 residues. CDR3 residues: CASSPRVGQPQHF. The CDR3 nucleotides are TGTGCCAGCTCGCCCCGGGTAGGACAGCCCCAGCATTTT.

This CDR3 reads CSARPSTSGGETQYF. CDR3 coding DNA: TGCAGTGCTAGACCTTCGACTAGCGGGGGAGAGACCCAGTACTTC. This chain connects TRBV20-1 to TRBJ2-5; 12 nucleotides agree with TRBD2. The CDR3 totals 15 residues. CDR1 DFQATT and CDR2 SNEGSKA come from the germline V gene (reference sequence). V trimming: 2 bases; J trimming: 4 bases; junction bases outside the gene matches: 5.

This clonotype occurred many times. The chain has TRBV7-9 and TRBJ1-2; 7 bases match TRBD1. In germline, CDR1 is SEHNR, CDR2 FQNEAQ (reference sequence). V trimming: 1 base; J trimming: 5 bases; junction bases outside the gene matches: 13. The CDR3 has 17 residues. Written as DNA, the CDR3 is TGTGCCAGCAGCTTAGGAGTTCGGGGGACAGCTGAATATGGCTACACCTTC. Protein product: CASSLGVRGTAEYGYTF. Supplemented by reference TRBV7-9 and TRBJ1-2, the full variable domain reads DTGVSQNPRHKITKRGQNVTFRCDPISEHNRLYWYRQTLGQGPEFLTYFQNEAQLEKSRLLSDRFSAERPKGSFSTLEIQRTEQGDSAMYLCASSLGVRGTAEYGYTFGSGTRLTVV.

The chain is built from TRBV6-2 or TRBV6-3 and TRBJ2-1, with 13 positions matching TRBD2. The V gene's germline CDR1 is MNHEY and CDR2 SVGEGT. This CDR3 comprises 16 residues. Trimming removed 5 bases from V and 9 bases from J; junction bases left unmatched: 10. The CDR3 here is CASSLQLAGGGSEQFF. The CDR3 DNA reads as TGTGCCAGCAGTCTCCAACTAGCGGGAGGGGGGAGTGAGCAGTTCTTC.

The rearrangement uses TRBV7-6 and TRBJ2-7; a weak D match, TRBD2 (5 bases). Germline V gene lookup returns CDR1 SGHVS and CDR2 FNYEAQ. The germline V and J ends were trimmed by 1 base and 7 bases, with 20 bases remaining between them. The CDR3 spans 16 residues. CDR3 sequence (DNA): TGTGCCAGCAGCTTAGTTCGAGCGACCACTTCGGGGGAGCAGTACTTC. Translation gives CASSLVRATTSGEQYF.

This sequence joins TRBV2 and TRBJ2-3; possible D gene TRBD2, 6 bases. The germline gives CDR1 SNHLY, CDR2 FYNNEI. CDR3 length: 14 residues. Trimming removed 6 bases from V and 1 base from J, with 11 bases in between. Here the CDR3 reads CASRTWGGTDTQYF. CDR3 DNA sequence: TGTGCCAGCAGAACGTGGGGGGGCACAGATACGCAGTATTTT. The complete variable domain, with remaining parts taken from reference TRBV2 and TRBJ2-3, reads EPEVTQTPSHQVTQMGQEVILRCVPISNHLYFYWYRQILGQKVEFLVSFYNNEISEKSEIFDDQFSVERPDGSNFTLKIRSTKLEDSAMYFCASRTWGGTDTQYFGPGTRLTVL.

This rearrangement joins TRBV29-1 to TRBJ1-4; D gene unclear. CDR3 length: 13 residues. From germline, CDR1 is SQVTM and CDR2 ANQGSEA. Trimming cost V 7 bases and J 6 bases, with 15 bases left between them. CDR3 nucleotides: TGCAGCGCAAGGGATCTCTTGGATGAAAAACTGTTTTTT. Translation: CSARDLLDEKLFF.

The chain carries TRBV6-5 and TRBJ2-5, with D unclear. The V gene lost 1 base and the J gene lost 5 bases, with 11 bases spanning the gap. The germline V gene encodes CDR1 MNHEY and CDR2 SVGAGI. The CDR3 is 14 residues long. CDR3 bases: TGTGCCAGCAGTTACTTTCCAGGATCTGAGACCCAGTACTTC. Translation: CASSYFPGSETQYF.

V gene TRBV9 combines with J gene TRBJ1-3; TRBD1 matches at 7 bases. The V and J ends lost 3 bases and 0 bases, in that order; junction bases with no gene match: 12. The CDR3 is 18 residues long. Germline V gives CDR1 SGDLS, CDR2 YYNGEE. The CDR3 reads CASSAVAGGKLSGNTIYF. The CDR3 bases are TGTGCCAGCAGCGCAGTAGCAGGGGGAAAACTCTCTGGAAACACCATATATTTT.

In its sample, this clonotype was seen once. The genes are TRBV4-3 and TRBJ2-6; possibly TRBD1 or TRBD2 for D (7 bases each). Per the germline V gene, CDR1 is LGHNA and CDR2 is YSLEER. CDR3 length equals 20 residues. V was cut by 1 base and J by 1 base, with 20 bases left in between. The chain's CDR3 is CASSQAGGYRGGSGANVLTF. In DNA form, the CDR3 reads TGCGCCAGCAGCCAAGCGGGGGGATACAGGGGTGGGTCTGGGGCCAACGTCCTGACTTTC.

The chain joins TRBV10-3 to TRBJ1-1, with D maybe TRBD1 (6 bases). Between the trimmed V and J ends, which lost 10 bases and 2 bases, there was a span of 14 bases. This CDR3 is 13 amino acids long. In germline, CDR1 is ENHRY, CDR2 SYGVKD. The CDR3 region is CATEEGVNTEAFF. In nucleotides, the CDR3 is TGTGCCACCGAGGAGGGGGTAAACACTGAAGCTTTCTTT.

This clonotype was seen more than once but under ten times. V usage is TRBV7-8 and J usage is TRBJ1-4; D might be TRBD1 (5 bases). Germline CDR1 is SGHVS and CDR2 is FQNEAQ. CDR3 size: 15 residues. The ends were cut back, 5 bases at V and 7 bases at J, with 17 bases in the middle. The CDR3 nucleotides read TGTGCCAGCAGCCTGGGCCCCGGGGGTTTTGAAAAACTGTTTTTT. Its translation is CASSLGPGGFEKLFF.

The rearrangement joins TRBV5-5 to TRBJ2-5; D is undetermined. This CDR3 spans 12 amino acids. The germline V gene encodes CDR1 SGHKS and CDR2 YYEKEE (reference sequence). The germline V and J ends were trimmed by 4 bases and 5 bases, with 9 bases remaining between them. DNA for the CDR3: TGTGCCAGCAGCGTTACATTTGAGACCCAGTACTTC. Translating it yields CASSVTFETQYF.

The rearrangement uses TRBV9 and TRBJ1-2; weak D call: TRBD1 (6 bases). There are 18 residues in the CDR3. Germline-derived CDR1 and CDR2 are SGDLS and YYNGEE. With 3 bases removed from V and 3 bases from J, the gap between germline ends came to 24 bases. The CDR3 is CASSAGLPGTSRDYGYTF. The CDR3 region has the DNA TGTGCCAGCAGCGCGGGGCTCCCGGGGACATCCAGGGACTATGGCTACACCTTC.